A single sample gave rise to the 28 T cell receptor beta chains below, sequenced in a study of cytomegalovirus exposure and HLA in healthy donors. Only in-frame clones appear in the TCRdb table, and some are missing; sequencing was by immunoSEQ multiplex PCR. Of fewer than 200,000 clones in the sample, 75% to 90% were seen once. Source material: PBMCs. The receptors derive from a man younger than 35 in good health and CMV-seropositive.

This clone was counted at least ten times. V usage is TRBV18 and J usage is TRBJ2-5, with TRBD2 matching 7 bases. V lost 3 bases to trimming and J lost 4 bases; unmatched junction nucleotides: 8. CDR1 KGHSH and CDR2 LQKENI come from the germline V gene. The CDR3 covers 15 residues. The CDR3 sequence: CASSPGGRLRETQYF. For the CDR3, the DNA is TGTGCCAGCTCACCCGGCGGGAGATTGCGAGAGACCCAGTACTTC.

The chain is built from TRBV4-1 and TRBJ1-2; a possible D gene is TRBD1 (5 bases). This CDR3 comprises 15 residues. The V and J ends lost 0 bases and 5 bases respectively, with 13 bases between them. From germline, CDR1 is MGHRA and CDR2 YSYEKL. This CDR3 is CASSQDGRASYGYTF. CDR3 DNA sequence: TGCGCCAGCAGCCAAGATGGCAGGGCTTCTTATGGCTACACCTTC.

This chain links TRBV7-9 with TRBJ2-2, with D perhaps TRBD2 (5 bases). Germline lookup yields CDR1 SEHNR and CDR2 FQNEAQ (reference sequence). V was shortened by 5 bases and J by 2 bases, with 15 bases between the two germline ends. The CDR3 consists of 16 residues. The CDR3 nucleotides read TGTGCCAGCAGCCGAGGAGTAGCGTCCAACACCGGGGAGCTGTTTTTT. This sequence encodes CASSRGVASNTGELFF.

The V call is TRBV28, the J call TRBJ1-2, with a tentative D call TRBD1 (5 bases). The CDR3 totals 14 residues. The germline V and J ends were trimmed by 7 bases and 1 base, with 13 bases remaining between them. Germline V gene sequence: CDR1 MDHEN, CDR2 SYDVKM. The CDR3 loop reads CASIPKDINYGYTF. Written as DNA, the CDR3 is TGTGCCAGCATTCCTAAGGACATTAACTATGGCTACACCTTC.

This chain joins TRBV6-1 and TRBJ2-5; 12 bases are a match to TRBD2. Germline loops: CDR1 MNHNS, CDR2 SASEGT. CDR3 length: 15 amino acids. The V gene end was trimmed by 2 bases and the J gene end by 2 bases; junction bases not matched to a gene: 0. For the CDR3, the DNA is TGTGCCAGCAGTGAACTAGCGGGGGGGCAAGAGACCCAGTACTTC. Translated, it gives CASSELAGGQETQYF.

This clone was detected only a few times. The J gene is TRBJ2-7, the V gene TRBV7-9, with 9 bases lining up with TRBD1. Unmatched junction bases numbered 3, after V lost 4 bases and J lost 2 bases. The germline V gene encodes CDR1 SEHNR and CDR2 FQNEAQ (reference sequence). CDR3 size: 14 residues. The CDR3 is CASSWTGDPYEQYF. DNA of the CDR3: TGTGCCAGCAGCTGGACAGGGGACCCCTACGAGCAGTACTTC.

The genes are TRBV2 and TRBJ2-1, with 12 positions matching TRBD2. The germline gives CDR1 SNHLY, CDR2 FYNNEI. Trimming took 8 bases from V and 7 from J; bases not matched to a gene: 3. CDR3 length: 13 residues. CDR3 bases: TGTGCCAGCGGACTAGCGGGAAGGAATGAGCAGTTCTTC. It codes for CASGLAGRNEQFF.

This chain links TRBV28 with TRBJ1-5, with 9 bases lining up with TRBD1. V shed 4 bases, J shed 7 bases, and the junction held 5 bases outside the gene matches. CDR3 length equals 14 residues. Germline V gives CDR1 MDHEN, CDR2 SYDVKM. CDR3: CASSSGTGQQPQHF. CDR3 DNA sequence: TGTGCCAGCAGTTCCGGGACAGGGCAACAGCCCCAGCATTTT.

The chain has TRBV2 and TRBJ1-1, with TRBD1 as a possible D gene (6 bases). The CDR3 runs to 14 residues. The germline V gene encodes CDR1 SNHLY and CDR2 FYNNEI. V was cut by 5 bases and J by 1 base, with 11 bases left in between. The CDR3 DNA reads as TGTGCCAGCAGTAGTGACAGGCAGAACACTGAAGCTTTCTTT. Amino acids: CASSSDRQNTEAFF.

J is TRBJ1-2 and V is TRBV30, with D hard to call. V was trimmed by 0 bases and J by 2 bases, leaving 16 bases between them. This CDR3 spans 16 amino acids. Germline V CDR1 and CDR2: GTSNPN, SVGIG (reference sequence). CDR3 protein: CAWSVQIRSLNYGYTF. Here the CDR3 DNA reads TGTGCCTGGAGTGTACAGATCCGGTCTCTCAACTATGGCTACACCTTC.

Comment on this clone: The sample contains more than one DNA sequence encoding this CDR3. The rearrangement uses TRBV11-2 and TRBJ1-1, with D unclear. The CDR3 has 13 residues. Germline assignment: CDR1 SGHAT and CDR2 FQNNGV. The V end was cut by 3 bases, the J end by 0 bases, with 5 bases between. CDR3 DNA: TGTGCCAGCAGCTTCCATTTGAACACTGAAGCTTTCTTT. Protein sequence: CASSFHLNTEAFF.

The gene calls are TRBV25-1 and TRBJ1-5, with 9 bases identical to TRBD1. CDR1 and CDR2 (germline): MGHDK, SYGVNS. The CDR3 consists of 17 residues. V was clipped by 4 bases and J by 3 bases; unmatched bases: 10. Here the CDR3 reads CASSADHGQGFNQPQHF. The CDR3 DNA reads TGTGCCAGCAGTGCAGACCACGGACAGGGGTTCAATCAGCCCCAGCATTTT.

V usage is TRBV4-1 and J usage is TRBJ2-5; 7 bases are shared with TRBD1. Germline values: CDR1 MGHRA, CDR2 YSYEKL. The V gene end was trimmed by 1 base and the J gene end by 2 bases; junction bases not matched to a gene: 4. The CDR3 consists of 15 residues. The CDR3: CASSQALQGQETQYF. The CDR3 DNA follows: TGCGCCAGCAGCCAAGCCCTACAGGGGCAAGAGACCCAGTACTTC.

This chain uses TRBV6-4 with TRBJ2-1, with TRBD2 matching over 10 bases. This CDR3 has 15 residues. Per germline, CDR1 MRHNA and CDR2 SNTAGT. Trimming at V came to 5 bases and at J to 8 bases, leaving 9 bases not matched to a gene. CDR3 bases: TGTGCCAGCAGTTCCACGGGGCTAGCGGGAGATGAGCAGTTCTTC. Translated: CASSSTGLAGDEQFF.

V usage is TRBV5-6 and J usage is TRBJ2-1; a weak D match, TRBD2 (6 bases). Germline V CDR1 and CDR2: SGHDT, YYEEEE. V shed 1 base and J shed 0 bases, with 14 bases lying between them. The CDR3 is made up of 17 amino acids. The DNA for the CDR3 is TGTGCCAGCAGCTTGAAACTAGCCCTATTCTCCTACAATGAGCAGTTCTTC. Amino acids: CASSLKLALFSYNEQFF.

CDR3 protein: CASSSGGALTSPLHF. As DNA, the CDR3 is TGTGCCAGTAGTTCAGGCGGGGCTTTAACTTCACCCCTCCACTTT. The chain is built from TRBV19 and TRBJ1-6; D might be TRBD1 (5 bases). The CDR3 is 15 amino acids. The V gene lost 5 bases and the J gene lost 9 bases, with 17 bases spanning the gap. Looked up from germline, CDR1 is LNHDA and CDR2 is SQIVND (reference sequence).

This clone was seen just once. The genes are TRBV7-2 and TRBJ2-1, with D perhaps TRBD1 (6 bases). The CDR3 length is 15 residues. Per germline, CDR1 SGHTA and CDR2 FQGNSA. Trimming cost V 1 base and J 8 bases, with 15 bases left between them. The CDR3 reads CASSLGGQGWDEQFF. The DNA for the CDR3 is TGTGCCAGCAGCTTAGGTGGCCAGGGGTGGGATGAGCAGTTCTTC.

This chain links TRBV4-1 with TRBJ1-1, with TRBD1 matching over 8 bases. The V gene's germline CDR1 is MGHRA and CDR2 YSYEKL. After removal of 2 bases from V and 6 bases from J, the junction contained 8 bases not matched to a gene. The CDR3 has 15 residues. CDR3 in amino acids: CASSQKPQDRAEAFF. The CDR3 coding sequence is TGCGCCAGCAGCCAAAAACCACAGGACAGGGCTGAAGCTTTCTTT.

The genes are TRBV28 and TRBJ1-4; tentatively, D is TRBD1 (6 bases). The CDR3 length is 14 residues. Trimming took 7 bases from V and 7 from J, leaving 16 bases between them. Germline V gene data show CDR1 as MDHEN and CDR2 as SYDVKM. In DNA, the CDR3 is TGTGCCAGCATTGGGGGGGCTTGGGCTGAAAAACTGTTTTTT. Translation gives CASIGGAWAEKLFF.

The genes are TRBV7-9 and TRBJ2-2; D is possibly TRBD1 (5 bases). The V gene lost 5 bases and the J gene lost 4 bases, with 11 bases spanning the gap. The length of the CDR3 is 14 residues. Germline V lookup: CDR1 SEHNR, CDR2 FQNEAQ (reference sequence). The CDR3 sequence is CASSNPGFTGELFF. The CDR3 DNA follows: TGTGCCAGCAGCAATCCAGGGTTCACCGGGGAGCTGTTTTTT.

The chain uses TRBV4-1 and TRBJ1-1; the D gene is possibly TRBD1 (5 bases). CDR3 length equals 13 residues. Trimming took 11 bases from V and 0 from J, leaving 13 bases between them. Per germline, CDR1 MGHRA and CDR2 YSYEKL. The CDR3 coding sequence is TGCGCCGTCGCGCGGGGGGTGAACACTGAAGCTTTCTTT. Residues: CAVARGVNTEAFF.

The chain has TRBV11-2 and TRBJ2-7, with a weak D call TRBD2 (7 bases). Trimming cost V 3 bases and J 1 base, with 13 bases left between them. Germline lookup yields CDR1 SGHAT and CDR2 FQNNGV. This CDR3 has 15 amino acids. As DNA, the CDR3 is TGTGCCAGCAGCTTGTCGGGGGGCAATTCCTACGAGCAGTACTTC. Translation gives CASSLSGGNSYEQYF.

V and J are TRBV13 and TRBJ1-1; D might be TRBD1 (6 bases). V was shortened by 2 bases and J by 0 bases, with 10 bases between the two germline ends. CDR1 is PRHDT and CDR2 is FYEKMQ in the germline V gene (reference sequence). This CDR3 spans 15 amino acids. CDR3 amino acids: CASSLQGILNTEAFF. The DNA for the CDR3 is TGTGCCAGCAGCTTACAGGGGATTTTGAACACTGAAGCTTTCTTT.

The chain combines TRBV9 with TRBJ2-2, with D tentatively TRBD2 (6 bases). The ends were cut back, 0 bases at V and 1 base at J, with 10 bases in the middle. Germline loops: CDR1 SGDLS, CDR2 YYNGEE. CDR3 length: 16 residues. In DNA form, the CDR3 reads TGTGCCAGCAGCGTAGATCCAGCGGGGAACACCGGGGAGCTGTTTTTT. Its protein product is CASSVDPAGNTGELFF.

The CDR3 loop reads CASRPRGGRYEQYF. CDR3 nucleotides: TGTGCCAGCAGACCCAGGGGTGGCCGCTACGAGCAGTACTTC. This chain joins TRBV28 and TRBJ2-7, with D perhaps matching TRBD1 (6 bases). Trimming removed 6 bases from V and 3 bases from J, with 15 bases in between. This CDR3 region has 14 residues. CDR1 MDHEN and CDR2 SYDVKM come from the germline V gene.

The V and J genes are TRBV7-6 and TRBJ1-2; D gene uncertain. Germline CDR1 is SGHVS and CDR2 is FNYEAQ. CDR3 length: 16 residues. The ends were cut back, 1 base at V and 0 bases at J, with 12 bases in the middle. CDR3 nucleotide sequence: TGTGCCAGCAGCTTAGAGGCGGGATACCCTAACTATGGCTACACCTTC. It yields the protein CASSLEAGYPNYGYTF.

The CDR3 protein is CASSYSKGTADQPQHF. CDR3 DNA sequence: TGTGCCAGCAGTTACTCGAAAGGGACAGCCGATCAGCCCCAGCATTTT. The chain employs TRBV6-6 and TRBJ1-5; 7 nucleotides agree with TRBD1. V dropped 0 bases and J dropped 5; count of bases not matched to a gene: 7. In germline, CDR1 is MNHNY, CDR2 SVGAGI (reference sequence). The length of the CDR3 is 16 residues.

The chain has TRBV5-1 and TRBJ1-1; 7 bases are shared with TRBD1. Germline V gives CDR1 SGHRS, CDR2 YFSETQ. J lost 1 base, V lost 6 bases, and 9 bases had no gene match. The CDR3 is made up of 15 amino acids. The CDR3 nucleotides are TGCGCCAGCACCAGGGGGGTTATAGGGAACACTGAAGCTTTCTTT. As protein: CASTRGVIGNTEAFF.